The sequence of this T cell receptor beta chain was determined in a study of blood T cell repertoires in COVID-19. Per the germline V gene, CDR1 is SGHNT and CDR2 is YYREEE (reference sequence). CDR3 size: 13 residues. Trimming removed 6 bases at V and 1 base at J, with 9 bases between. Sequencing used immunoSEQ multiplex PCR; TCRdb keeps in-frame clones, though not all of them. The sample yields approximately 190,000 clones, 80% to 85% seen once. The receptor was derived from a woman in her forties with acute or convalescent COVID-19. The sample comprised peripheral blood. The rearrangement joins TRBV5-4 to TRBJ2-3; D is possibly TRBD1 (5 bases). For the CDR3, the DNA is TGTGCCAGCAAGCCCAGGGGCACAGATACGCAGTATTTT. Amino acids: CASKPRGTDTQYF.